The clone carrying this T cell receptor (beta chain) was picked up a small number of times. Its antigen is as yet unknown. The data were taken from a study of beta chain features in type 1 diabetes. In the study overall: Analysis included under 120,000,000 sorted cells drawn from all samples.

What was sequenced were expressed TCRB transcripts, since all of the isolated RNA had been reverse transcribed. Sequencing was performed with immunoSEQ multiplex PCR; in TCRdb, only in-frame clones are kept and a portion is missing. The data show 300,000 to 350,000 clones, with 7% to 9% seen just once and less than 0.45% held by the top ten. Without exception, sorted populations had purity beyond 98%. Study observations and caveats: The naive, central memory and Treg TCRB repertoires looked more alike in patients than they did in healthy donors. Patients with Type 1 diabetes showed moderately but significantly shorter TCRB CDR3s in all four CD4+ subsets.

CDR3 length: 15 amino acids. Trimming took 4 bases from V and 5 from J, leaving 16 bases between them. The germline V gene encodes CDR1 SGDLS and CDR2 YYNGEE. This sequence originates from a woman under 30 in good health. Sequenced material: central memory CD4+ T cells from blood. V gene TRBV9 combines with J gene TRBJ2-1, with a possible D match to TRBD1 (6 bases). This CDR3 reads CASSPRTVFNNEQFF. DNA for the CDR3: TGTGCCAGCAGCCCTCGGACAGTATTTAACAATGAGCAGTTCTTC.